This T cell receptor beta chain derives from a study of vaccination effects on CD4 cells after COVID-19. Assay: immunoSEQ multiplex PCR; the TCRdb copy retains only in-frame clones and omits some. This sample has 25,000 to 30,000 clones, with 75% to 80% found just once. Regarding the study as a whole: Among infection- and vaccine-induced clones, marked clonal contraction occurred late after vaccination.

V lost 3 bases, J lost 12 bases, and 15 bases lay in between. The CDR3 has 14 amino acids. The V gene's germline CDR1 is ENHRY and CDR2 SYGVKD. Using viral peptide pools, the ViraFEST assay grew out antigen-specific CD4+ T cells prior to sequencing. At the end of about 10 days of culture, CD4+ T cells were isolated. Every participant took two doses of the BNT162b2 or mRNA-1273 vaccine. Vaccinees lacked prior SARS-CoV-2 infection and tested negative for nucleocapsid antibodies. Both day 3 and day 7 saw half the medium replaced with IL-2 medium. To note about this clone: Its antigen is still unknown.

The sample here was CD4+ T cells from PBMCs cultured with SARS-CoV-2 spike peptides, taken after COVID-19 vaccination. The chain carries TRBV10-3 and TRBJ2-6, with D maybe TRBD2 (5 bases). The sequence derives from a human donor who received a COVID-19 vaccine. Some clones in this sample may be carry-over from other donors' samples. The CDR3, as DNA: TGTGCCATCAGTGAATTTAGGGAGAGCGGCGTCCTGACTTTC. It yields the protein CAISEFRESGVLTF.